The 9 T cell receptor beta chains reported below all come from one sample, sequenced in a study of technical replicates of blood from several donors. Profiling relied on immunoSEQ multiplex PCR, and the TCRdb table lists in-frame clones only, not all of them. Here the sample spans 53,000 or so clones, about 86% being singletons. The sample comprised PBMCs. The receptors shown here come from a human donor in good health. Some clones in this sample may be carry-over from other donors' samples.

The rearrangement links TRBV7-9 to TRBJ1-6; D gene ambiguous. Trimming cost V 1 base and J 7 bases, with 5 bases left between them. CDR1 is SEHNR and CDR2 is FQNEAQ in the germline V gene (reference sequence). The CDR3 is 13 residues long. CDR3 loop: CASSLGLNSPLHF. DNA of the CDR3: TGTGCCAGCAGCTTAGGGCTGAATTCACCCCTCCACTTT.

This rearrangement joins TRBV7-2 to TRBJ2-1, with 16 bases identical to TRBD2. CDR3 size: 15 residues. Germline V lookup: CDR1 SGHTA, CDR2 FQGNSA. J gave up 9 bases and V 4 bases, and 3 bases lay outside the gene matches. The CDR3 loop is CASSSGTSGGGEQFF. The CDR3 DNA is TGTGCCAGCAGCTCCGGGACTAGCGGGGGGGGTGAGCAGTTCTTC.

This clone turned up a few times. The rearrangement links TRBV6-1 to TRBJ2-7, with D perhaps TRBD2 (5 bases). V dropped 6 bases and J dropped 3 bases, with 15 bases sitting between them. The CDR3 totals 14 residues. CDR1 is MNHNS, CDR2 SASEGT, per germline. In nucleotides, the CDR3 is TGTGCCAGCAGGACCCCGGGGAGAGGCTACGAGCAGTACTTC. Its translation is CASRTPGRGYEQYF.

The gene calls are TRBV19 and TRBJ2-1; the match to TRBD2 covers 9 bases. The germline V gene encodes CDR1 LNHDA and CDR2 SQIVND (reference sequence). With V trimmed by 0 bases and J by 7 bases, 7 bases remained unmatched. This CDR3 spans 16 amino acids. The CDR3 bases are TGTGCCAGTAGTATAGATTTTAGCGGGAGAGCTAATGAGCAGTTCTTC. It yields the protein CASSIDFSGRANEQFF.

This clone was seen a few times. The chain recombines TRBV18 with TRBJ1-5, with TRBD1 matching over 7 bases. The CDR3 spans 14 residues. From germline, CDR1 is KGHSH and CDR2 LQKENI. Germline trimming cut 3 bases from V and 7 bases from J; bases unmatched to any gene: 6. CDR3 DNA sequence: TGTGCCAGCTCACCCGACAGGGAAGGGCAGCCCCAGCATTTT. Residues: CASSPDREGQPQHF.

The gene calls are TRBV5-1 and TRBJ2-3; no clear D gene. The length of the CDR3 is 15 residues. V lost 5 bases and J lost 5, with 18 bases in between. The germline gives CDR1 SGHRS, CDR2 YFSETQ. The CDR3 nucleotides read TGCGCCAGCAGTTTTTTCGTTAACTCGGGAGATACGCAGTATTTT. Its translation is CASSFFVNSGDTQYF. The variable domain in full, with the rest retrieved from reference TRBV5-1 and TRBJ2-3, is KAGVTQTPRYLIKTRGQQVTLSCSPISGHRSVSWYQQTPGQGLQFLFEYFSETQRNKGNFPGRFSGRQFSNSRSEMNVSTLELGDSALYLCASSFFVNSGDTQYFGPGTRLTVL.

The rearrangement joins TRBV6-5 to TRBJ2-3, with 7 bases lining up with TRBD2. Unmatched junction bases numbered 7, after V lost 5 bases and J lost 5 bases. Germline V gene sequence: CDR1 MNHEY, CDR2 SVGAGI. This CDR3 comprises 14 residues. CDR3: CASSISGAEDTQYF. CDR3 DNA: TGTGCCAGCAGTATCAGCGGGGCGGAAGATACGCAGTATTTT.

The chain uses TRBV19 and TRBJ1-5, with no clear D. The CDR3 runs to 17 residues. Germline V gene lookup returns CDR1 LNHDA and CDR2 SQIVND (reference sequence). V was shortened by 2 bases and J by 0 bases, with 14 bases between the two germline ends. The CDR3 DNA is TGTGCCAGTAGTATACAGCGACGACTTTATAGCAATCAGCCCCAGCATTTT. It encodes CASSIQRRLYSNQPQHF.

The chain employs TRBV7-2 and TRBJ2-7; 7 bases line up with TRBD2. Trimming at V came to 1 base and at J to 5 bases, leaving 8 bases not matched to a gene. The CDR3 has 15 residues. Germline V gene data show CDR1 as SGHTA and CDR2 as FQGNSA. CDR3 protein: CASSLGVGGGNEQYF. The CDR3 coding sequence is TGTGCCAGCAGCTTAGGTGTGGGCGGGGGAAACGAGCAGTACTTC. Supplemented by reference TRBV7-2 and TRBJ2-7, the full variable domain reads GAGVSQSPSNKVTEKGKDVELRCDPISGHTALYWYRQSLGQGLEFLIYFQGNSAPDKSGLPSDRFSAERTGGSVSTLTIQRTQQEDSAVYLCASSLGVGGGNEQYFGPGTRLTVT.